The 23 T cell receptor beta chains given below trace back to one sample, sequenced in a study of blood T cell repertoires in COVID-19. Some clones are missing from TCRdb's copy, which holds only in-frame ones; the method was immunoSEQ multiplex PCR. This repertoire shows 250,000 to 350,000 clones, around nine tenths found once; its top ten account for 12%. Sequenced input: peripheral blood. The source is a woman aged 60-75 years with acute or convalescent COVID-19.

The rearrangement uses TRBV7-9 and TRBJ1-2; D may be TRBD1 (5 bases). Germline V gives CDR1 SEHNR, CDR2 FQNEAQ (reference sequence). This CDR3 spans 13 amino acids. The V and J ends lost 1 base and 8 bases respectively, with 11 bases between them. The CDR3 nucleotides read TGTGCCAGCAGCTTAGAAGGGGCGAGGGGCTACACCTTC. This gives the protein CASSLEGARGYTF. Full variable domain (remainder filled in from reference TRBV7-9 and TRBJ1-2): DTGVSQNPRHKITKRGQNVTFRCDPISEHNRLYWYRQTLGQGPEFLTYFQNEAQLEKSRLLSDRFSAERPKGSFSTLEIQRTEQGDSAMYLCASSLEGARGYTFGSGTRLTVV.

The CDR3 nucleotides read TGTGCCAGCAGCCAAGATTCAGGTCCCTCTGGAAACACCATATATTTT. Encoded protein: CASSQDSGPSGNTIYF. The chain has TRBV3-1 (or the pseudogene TRBV3-2) and TRBJ1-3; D unresolved. Germline CDR1 is LGHDT and CDR2 is YNNKEL (reference sequence). Trimming took off 0 bases at V and 0 bases at J, with 9 bases between the two ends. The CDR3 spans 16 residues.

V gene TRBV5-4 combines with J gene TRBJ2-1; 8 bases are shared with TRBD1. Germline trimming cut 9 bases from V and 6 bases from J; bases unmatched to any gene: 11. The CDR3 is 14 residues long. Germline-derived CDR1 and CDR2 are SGHNT and YYREEE (reference sequence). The CDR3 loop reads CATTPDRASNEQFF. The DNA of the CDR3 is TGTGCCACTACACCGGACAGGGCGAGCAATGAGCAGTTCTTC.

This clone is a singleton in its sample. The chain carries TRBV5-1 and TRBJ2-1; 8 nucleotides match TRBD2. Trimming removed 0 bases from V and 2 bases from J; junction bases left unmatched: 19. Germline loops: CDR1 SGHRS, CDR2 YFSETQ. The CDR3 covers 21 residues. The DNA for the CDR3 is TGCGCCAGCAGCTTGGAGGCCAGCGGGAGTCAGAGTGGAAGGACCTACAATGAGCAGTTCTTC. Translated, it gives CASSLEASGSQSGRTYNEQFF. Together with reference TRBV5-1 and TRBJ2-1, the CDR3 gives the full variable domain: KAGVTQTPRYLIKTRGQQVTLSCSPISGHRSVSWYQQTPGQGLQFLFEYFSETQRNKGNFPGRFSGRQFSNSRSEMNVSTLELGDSALYLCASSLEASGSQSGRTYNEQFFGPGTRLTVL.

The J gene is TRBJ2-2, the V gene TRBV7-8; 13 positions match TRBD2. Per germline, CDR1 SGHVS and CDR2 FQNEAQ. The trim removed 0 bases at V and 6 bases at J, leaving 10 bases unmatched. The CDR3 consists of 19 residues. CDR3 bases: TGTGCCAGCAGCTTAGCGTTACTAGCGGGAGGGTCAATGGCCGGGGAGCTGTTTTTT. Protein: CASSLALLAGGSMAGELFF.

The J gene is TRBJ2-1, the V gene TRBV4-3; weak D call: TRBD2 (6 bases). The CDR3 has 16 residues. Germline V CDR1 and CDR2: LGHNA, YSLEER. The V gene lost 0 bases and the J gene lost 4 bases, with 13 bases spanning the gap. The CDR3, as DNA: TGCGCCAGCAGCCAAGAAGGGACGCGGGAATACAATGAGCAGTTCTTC. Amino acids: CASSQEGTREYNEQFF.

The CDR3 DNA reads TGTGCCAGCAGCTCAAGACTAGCGGGAAACAATGAGCAGTTCTTC. It translates to CASSSRLAGNNEQFF. The J gene is TRBJ2-1, the V gene TRBV7-3; 11 bases are shared with TRBD2. In germline, CDR1 is SGHTA, CDR2 FQGTGA. V shed 4 bases and J 5 bases; nucleotides not matched to a gene: 4. The CDR3 covers 15 residues. The entire variable domain, with the rest obtained from reference TRBV7-3 and TRBJ2-1, is as follows: GAGVSQTPSNKVTEKGKYVELRCDPISGHTALYWYRQSLGQGPEFLIYFQGTGAADDSGLPNDRFFAVRPEGSVSTLKIQRTERGDSAVYLCASSSRLAGNNEQFFGPGTRLTVL.

V is TRBV9 and J is TRBJ2-5, with 9 bases aligning to TRBD2. V was clipped by 3 bases and J by 5 bases; unmatched bases: 14. The CDR3 sequence is 17 residues long. The germline CDR1 and CDR2 sequences are SGDLS and YYNGEE. The CDR3 spells CASSALGRVAGEETQYF. The CDR3 region has the DNA TGTGCCAGCAGCGCCCTCGGGAGGGTAGCGGGAGAGGAGACCCAGTACTTC. The variable domain in full, with the rest retrieved from reference TRBV9 and TRBJ2-5, is DSGVTQTPKHLITATGQRVTLRCSPRSGDLSVYWYQQSLDQGLQFLIQYYNGEERAKGNILERFSAQQFPDLHSELNLSSLELGDSALYFCASSALGRVAGEETQYFGPGTRLLVL.

The V and J genes are TRBV6-2 or TRBV6-3 and TRBJ1-1; 8 bases align to TRBD1. V lost 0 bases, J lost 1 base, and 4 bases stayed unmatched. CDR1 and CDR2 from the germline V gene are MNHEY and SVGEGT. The CDR3 extends over 16 amino acids. The DNA for the CDR3 is TGTGCCAGCAGTTACTCGGACAGGGCTTGGAACACTGAAGCTTTCTTT. Amino acid sequence: CASSYSDRAWNTEAFF.

The genes are TRBV3-1 (or the pseudogene TRBV3-2) and TRBJ2-5; D gene ambiguous. The CDR3 length is 13 residues. The V end was cut by 3 bases, the J end by 3 bases, with 8 bases between. Germline V gene data show CDR1 as LGHDT and CDR2 as YNNKEL (reference sequence). The DNA for the CDR3 is TGTGCCAGCAGCCATCGGCAGGAAGAGACCCAGTACTTC. Translation: CASSHRQEETQYF.

The V call is TRBV19, the J call TRBJ1-1; D is perhaps TRBD1 (5 bases). The CDR3 totals 15 residues. Trimming cost V 7 bases and J 0 bases, with 15 bases left between them. Germline CDR1 and CDR2: LNHDA and SQIVND (reference sequence). The CDR3 coding sequence is TGTGCCAGTATAGGGGTGGGGGGAATGAACACTGAAGCTTTCTTT. Its translation: CASIGVGGMNTEAFF. The entire variable domain, with the rest obtained from reference TRBV19 and TRBJ1-1, is as follows: DGGITQSPKYLFRKEGQNVTLSCEQNLNHDAMYWYRQDPGQGLRLIYYSQIVNDFQKGDIAEGYSVSREKKESFPLTVTSAQKNPTAFYLCASIGVGGMNTEAFFGQGTRLTVV.

The rearrangement uses TRBV10-3 and TRBJ1-5; D remains ambiguous. CDR1 and CDR2 from the germline V gene are ENHRY and SYGVKD. Trimming took off 2 bases at V and 6 bases at J, with 8 bases between the two ends. The CDR3 has 13 amino acids. CDR3 region: CAISEGPPQPQHF. The CDR3, as DNA: TGTGCCATCAGTGAGGGCCCGCCTCAGCCCCAGCATTTT.

This sequence joins TRBV20-1 and TRBJ1-5; 8 bases fit TRBD1. Trimming took 3 bases from V and 2 from J; bases not matched to a gene: 6. CDR3 length: 15 amino acids. Germline V gives CDR1 DFQATT, CDR2 SNEGSKA (reference sequence). The CDR3 region has the DNA TGCAGTGCTAGTAAGACAGGGGAGGGCAATCAGCCCCAGCATTTT. This gives the protein CSASKTGEGNQPQHF.

The chain uses TRBV15 and TRBJ1-5; tentative D call: TRBD1 (6 bases). V was clipped by 4 bases and J by 2 bases, with 9 bases between them. The V gene's germline CDR1 is LNHNV and CDR2 YYDKDF (reference sequence). The CDR3 sequence is 14 residues long. The CDR3 region has the DNA TGTGCCACCAGCATGCCAGGGGGCAATCAGCCCCAGCATTTT. It translates to CATSMPGGNQPQHF.

The rearrangement links TRBV24-1 to TRBJ1-5, with D possibly TRBD1 on 5 matching bases. The CDR3 has 13 amino acids. The germline CDR1 and CDR2 sequences are KGHDR and SFDVKD. V lost 7 bases and J lost 5, with 11 bases in between. The CDR3 DNA follows: TGTGCCACCAGGGGGAGGGGTGATCAGCCCCAGCATTTT. The encoded protein is CATRGRGDQPQHF.

This chain links TRBV14 with TRBJ1-2; 7 nucleotides match TRBD1. This CDR3 spans 17 amino acids. With V trimmed by 0 bases and J by 4 bases, 11 bases remained unmatched. The germline gives CDR1 SGHDN, CDR2 FVKESK. This CDR3 is CASSQERRRQGFYGYTF. DNA for the CDR3: TGTGCCAGCAGCCAAGAGAGAAGGAGACAGGGATTCTATGGCTACACCTTC.

The genes are TRBV19 and TRBJ2-3; perhaps TRBD2 as D (6 bases). The CDR3 consists of 14 residues. Trimming took 7 bases from V and 1 from J, leaving 12 bases between them. Germline V CDR1 and CDR2: LNHDA, SQIVND (reference sequence). The DNA of the CDR3 is TGTGCCAGTAAGGTGGCTAGCGGCACAGATACGCAGTATTTT. It is translated as CASKVASGTDTQYF.

V is TRBV9 and J is TRBJ2-1, with D possibly TRBD2 on 5 matching bases. The germline V and J ends were trimmed by 4 bases and 4 bases, with 18 bases remaining between them. Germline CDR1 SGDLS, CDR2 YYNGEE. CDR3 length equals 16 residues. This CDR3 is CASSRSSRGLYNEQFF. In DNA form, the CDR3 reads TGTGCCAGCAGCCGCTCCTCTCGCGGGTTATACAATGAGCAGTTCTTC.

CDR3 region: CASSWGQLTDTQYF. CDR3 sequence (DNA): TGTGCCAGCAGTTGGGGACAGCTCACAGATACGCAGTATTTT. This chain connects TRBV6-5 to TRBJ2-3; 7 bases align to TRBD1. The trim removed 4 bases at V and 2 bases at J, leaving 3 bases unmatched. Germline V CDR1 and CDR2: MNHEY, SVGAGI. This CDR3 spans 14 amino acids.

The chain employs TRBV2 and TRBJ1-1; D might be TRBD1 (5 bases). There are 14 residues in the CDR3. Germline V gives CDR1 SNHLY, CDR2 FYNNEI. Trimming removed 3 bases from V and 1 base from J, with 9 bases in between. DNA of the CDR3: TGTGCCAGCAGTGACAGGGCCGGGAACACTGAAGCTTTCTTT. This gives the protein CASSDRAGNTEAFF. The full variable domain, in which reference TRBV2 and TRBJ1-1 provide the parts outside the CDR3, is EPEVTQTPSHQVTQMGQEVILRCVPISNHLYFYWYRQILGQKVEFLVSFYNNEISEKSEIFDDQFSVERPDGSNFTLKIRSTKLEDSAMYFCASSDRAGNTEAFFGQGTRLTVV.

The chain employs TRBV5-4 and TRBJ1-1; weak D call: TRBD1 (6 bases). The germline V and J ends were trimmed by 1 base and 7 bases, with 11 bases remaining between them. CDR3 length: 13 residues. CDR1 is SGHNT, CDR2 YYREEE, per germline (reference sequence). CDR3 sequence reads: CASSLIQGGEAFF. Written as DNA, the CDR3 is TGTGCCAGCAGCTTGATACAGGGCGGTGAAGCTTTCTTT.

V usage is TRBV19 and J usage is TRBJ2-1, with 10 bases matching TRBD1. Germline CDR1 and CDR2: LNHDA and SQIVND (reference sequence). V lost 3 bases, J lost 3 bases, and 11 bases stayed unmatched. This CDR3 is built from 18 residues. The CDR3 loop is CASSIWAGTGDFYNEQFF. In DNA form, the CDR3 reads TGTGCCAGTAGTATCTGGGCCGGGACAGGGGATTTCTACAATGAGCAGTTCTTC. The full variable domain, in which reference TRBV19 and TRBJ2-1 provide the parts outside the CDR3, is DGGITQSPKYLFRKEGQNVTLSCEQNLNHDAMYWYRQDPGQGLRLIYYSQIVNDFQKGDIAEGYSVSREKKESFPLTVTSAQKNPTAFYLCASSIWAGTGDFYNEQFFGPGTRLTVL.

V and J are TRBV5-4 and TRBJ1-4, with 12 positions matching TRBD1. The CDR3 extends over 16 amino acids. V shed 9 bases, J shed 3 bases, and the junction held 9 bases outside the gene matches. In germline, CDR1 is SGHNT, CDR2 YYREEE (reference sequence). CDR3 in DNA: TGTGCCACGGGGACAGGGGGCCCCACGGCTAATGAAAAACTGTTTTTT. Translation: CATGTGGPTANEKLFF.